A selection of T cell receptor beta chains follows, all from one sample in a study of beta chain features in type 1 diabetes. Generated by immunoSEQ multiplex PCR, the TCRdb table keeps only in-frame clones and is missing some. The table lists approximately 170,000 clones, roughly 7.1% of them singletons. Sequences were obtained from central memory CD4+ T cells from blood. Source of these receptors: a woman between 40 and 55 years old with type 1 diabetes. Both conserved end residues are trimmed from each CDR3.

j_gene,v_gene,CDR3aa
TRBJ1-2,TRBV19,ASTPGTSRGGGYT
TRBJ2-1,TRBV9,ASSVGLASVNEQF
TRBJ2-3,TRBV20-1,SAGRGDTQY
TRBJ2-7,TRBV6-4,ASSETGGTDEQY
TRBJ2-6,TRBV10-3,AISAMGAVKLSGANVLT
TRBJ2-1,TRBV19,ASKGGKGAYNEQF
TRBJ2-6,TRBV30,AWGGTSGKVAGANVLT
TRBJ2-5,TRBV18,ASSPGGGETQY
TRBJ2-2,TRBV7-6,ASSTGQGGNTGELF
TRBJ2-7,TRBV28,ASSLWGGSSYEQY
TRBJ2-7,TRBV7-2,ASSGRDRPFIGEQY
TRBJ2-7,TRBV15,ATSRGGQGMAEQY
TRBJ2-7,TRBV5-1,ASRLLAELSYEQY
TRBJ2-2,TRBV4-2,ASSQEARQGAEELF